This TCR beta chain was found in a study of blood T cell repertoires in COVID-19. Overall study context: PBMCs, B-cell-depleted T cells, or T cells provided the cDNA or gDNA that made up the material.

CDR3 length equals 14 residues. V shed 4 bases and J 6 bases; nucleotides not matched to a gene: 8. Per the germline V gene, CDR1 is LNHDA and CDR2 is SQIVND (reference sequence). Original handling: Quantification of nucleated cells was approximated via reference gene primer amplification. Some clones are missing from TCRdb's copy, which holds only in-frame ones; the method was immunoSEQ multiplex PCR. For V, J and clone size, that table is used; D and trimming come from the DNA. The table records around 320,000 clones, nearly 90% of them present only once. The sample comprised peripheral blood. The TCR originated in a woman in her twenties or thirties with COVID-19, enrolled during active disease. This chain connects TRBV19 to TRBJ2-7; 8 bases agree with TRBD2. CDR3 protein: CASSTLGRGGEQYF. In DNA, the CDR3 is TGTGCCAGTAGTACCCTCGGGAGGGGAGGCGAGCAGTACTTC.